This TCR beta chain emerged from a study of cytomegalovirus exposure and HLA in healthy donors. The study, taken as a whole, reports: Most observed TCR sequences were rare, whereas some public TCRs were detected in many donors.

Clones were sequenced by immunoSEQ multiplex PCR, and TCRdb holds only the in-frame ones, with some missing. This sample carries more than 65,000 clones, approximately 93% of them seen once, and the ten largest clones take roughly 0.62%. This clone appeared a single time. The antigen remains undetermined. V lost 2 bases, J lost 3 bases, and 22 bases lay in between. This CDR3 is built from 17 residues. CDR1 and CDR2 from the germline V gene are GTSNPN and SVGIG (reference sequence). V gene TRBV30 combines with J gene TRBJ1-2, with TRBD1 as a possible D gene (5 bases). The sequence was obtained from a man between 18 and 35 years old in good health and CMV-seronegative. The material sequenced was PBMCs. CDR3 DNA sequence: TGTGCCTGGAGTCTCTCGACTCTGACAGTCCGCTACTATGGCTACACCTTC. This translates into CAWSLSTLTVRYYGYTF.